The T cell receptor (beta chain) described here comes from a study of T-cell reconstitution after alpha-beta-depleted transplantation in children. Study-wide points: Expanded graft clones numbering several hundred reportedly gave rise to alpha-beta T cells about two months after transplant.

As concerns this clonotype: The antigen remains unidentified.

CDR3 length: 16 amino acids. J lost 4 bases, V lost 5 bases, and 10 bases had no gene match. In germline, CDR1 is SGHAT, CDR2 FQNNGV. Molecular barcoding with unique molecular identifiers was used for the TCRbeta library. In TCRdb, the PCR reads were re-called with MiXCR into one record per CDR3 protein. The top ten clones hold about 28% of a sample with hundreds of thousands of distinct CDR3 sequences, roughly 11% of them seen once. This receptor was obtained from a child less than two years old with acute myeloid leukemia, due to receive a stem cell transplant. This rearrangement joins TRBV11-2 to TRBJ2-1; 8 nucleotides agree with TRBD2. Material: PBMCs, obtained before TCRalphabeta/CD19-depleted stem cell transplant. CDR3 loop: CASSPPASGRYNEQFF. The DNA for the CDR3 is TGTGCCAGCAGCCCTCCGGCTAGCGGGCGGTACAATGAGCAGTTCTTC.